This T cell receptor (beta chain) was identified in a study of blood T cell repertoires in COVID-19. About the study: From the United States, Italy and Spain came samples of acute and convalescent COVID-19. PBMCs, B-cell-depleted T cells, or T cells provided the cDNA or gDNA that made up the material.

Original processing methods: Amplifying reference gene primers gave estimates of nucleated cell counts. The assay was immunoSEQ multiplex PCR, and TCRdb's table has in-frame clones only and misses some. V, J and clone size are taken as reported in that table, and D and trimming were inferred from the DNA itself. The sample lists roughly 80,000 clones, 70% to 90% occurring once. CDR1 and CDR2 from the germline V gene are SNHLY and FYNNEI. J gave up 0 bases and V 6 bases, and 3 bases lay outside the gene matches. This CDR3 comprises 15 residues. The gene calls are TRBV2 and TRBJ2-7, with 12 bases that match TRBD2. The sequencing sample was made of peripheral blood. This receptor was identified in a woman older than 75 with acute or convalescent COVID-19. Here the CDR3 reads CASRRTSGNSYEQYF. In DNA, the CDR3 is TGTGCCAGCAGGAGGACTAGCGGGAACTCCTACGAGCAGTACTTC.